Listed below are T cell receptor beta chains from one sample, sequenced in a study of beta chain features in type 1 diabetes. Only in-frame clones appear in the TCRdb table, and some are missing; sequencing was by immunoSEQ multiplex PCR. Of almost 350,000 clones listed, under 8.5% are singletons. What was sequenced was central memory CD4+ T cells from blood. The receptors stem from a woman between 18 and 29 years old in good health. The CDR3 runs from the conserved cysteine through the conserved F or W. Each record gives: clone size, V gene, D gene, J gene, CDR3 DNA, CDR3 protein. D genes are given only for firm matches. Size is stated for part of the rows, as once, few or many counts, or as a class when the clone is expanded.

size: few
V: TRBV7-2
D: NA
J: TRBJ1-1
DNA: TGTGCCAGCAGCTTAGTTTTGGGGGACACTGAAGCTTTCTTT
CDR3: CASSLVLGDTEAFF

size: few
V: TRBV19
D: TRBD2
J: TRBJ2-7
DNA: TGTGCCAGTAGTCTAACGGGTCGCGGGGGCTACGAGCAGTACTTC
CDR3: CASSLTGRGGYEQYF

size: NA
V: TRBV5-1
D: TRBD1
J: TRBJ2-6
DNA: TGCGCCAGCAGCTTGAACAGGGGGCTGGACGTCCTGACTTTC
CDR3: CASSLNRGLDVLTF

size: NA
V: TRBV7-8
D: NA
J: TRBJ1-5
DNA: TGTGCCAGCAGCTCAAACACCAATCAGCCCCAGCATTTT
CDR3: CASSSNTNQPQHF

size: NA
V: TRBV6-5
D: NA
J: TRBJ2-7
DNA: TGTGCCAGCAGTCGTACGCCGAGGGGGTACGAGCAGTACTTC
CDR3: CASSRTPRGYEQYF

size: few
V: TRBV11-2
D: TRBD2
J: TRBJ2-4
DNA: TGTGCCAGCAGCTTATTAAGCGGGAGGGCGGGTGCCAAAAACATTCAGTACTTC
CDR3: CASSLLSGRAGAKNIQYF

size: NA
V: TRBV13
D: TRBD1
J: TRBJ2-7
DNA: TGTGCCAGCAGCTTAGAGGGGACAGGGGTCCCCGAGCAGTACTTC
CDR3: CASSLEGTGVPEQYF

size: few
V: TRBV6-1
D: NA
J: TRBJ2-5
DNA: TGTGCCAGCAGTGAAGCGCTGGAGGGTTCCGAGACCCAGTACTTC
CDR3: CASSEALEGSETQYF

size: NA
V: TRBV5-1
D: NA
J: TRBJ2-7
DNA: TGCGCCAGCAGGCGCACATCCTACGAGCAGTACTTC
CDR3: CASRRTSYEQYF

size: NA
V: TRBV11-3
D: TRBD2
J: TRBJ2-2
DNA: TGTGCCAGCAGCCTCACCGGGACTAATACCGGGGAGCTGTTTTTT
CDR3: CASSLTGTNTGELFF

size: few
V: TRBV7-9
D: TRBD2
J: TRBJ2-3
DNA: TGTGCCAGCAGCTCAATAGCGGGAGTAGATACGCAGTATTTT
CDR3: CASSSIAGVDTQYF

size: few
V: TRBV29-1
D: NA
J: TRBJ1-1
DNA: TGCAGCGTTGGTCTGATGAACACTGAAGCTTTCTTT
CDR3: CSVGLMNTEAFF

size: few
V: TRBV7-8
D: NA
J: TRBJ2-2
DNA: TGTGCCAGCAGCTTGGACTCAAACACCGGGGAGCTGTTTTTT
CDR3: CASSLDSNTGELFF

size: NA
V: TRBV19
D: NA
J: TRBJ2-3
DNA: TGTGCCAGTAGTATTGGAGGGGGCGGAAGCACAGATACGCAGTATTTT
CDR3: CASSIGGGGSTDTQYF

size: few
V: TRBV5-1
D: NA
J: TRBJ2-2
DNA: TGCGCCAGCAGCAGTCAGGCCGGGGAGCTGTTTTTT
CDR3: CASSSQAGELFF

size: few
V: TRBV13
D: TRBD1
J: TRBJ2-7
DNA: TGTGCCAGCAGCTTAGGGGCAGGGGGCCCTACGAGCTCCTACGAGCAGTACTTC
CDR3: CASSLGAGGPTSSYEQYF

size: few
V: TRBV5-1
D: TRBD1
J: TRBJ2-1
DNA: TGCGCCAGCAGTCAGGTACAGGGGTCCTACAATGAGCAGTTCTTC
CDR3: CASSQVQGSYNEQFF

size: NA
V: TRBV4-3
D: NA
J: TRBJ2-6
DNA: TGCGCCAGCAGCCAAAACCCACAGGGCTCTGGGGCCAACGTCCTGACTTTC
CDR3: CASSQNPQGSGANVLTF

size: NA
V: TRBV6-5
D: TRBD2
J: TRBJ2-7
DNA: TGTGCCAGCAGTCTAGCGGGAGGCCTTGAGCAGTACTTC
CDR3: CASSLAGGLEQYF

size: few
V: TRBV6-1
D: NA
J: TRBJ2-1
DNA: TGTGCCAGCGGTCAGCGTCGAAACAATGAGCAGTTCTTC
CDR3: CASGQRRNNEQFF

size: few
V: TRBV4-2
D: TRBD1
J: TRBJ1-5
DNA: TGTGCCAGCAGCCAATTAGGGGGCGTCAATCAGCCCCAGCATTTT
CDR3: CASSQLGGVNQPQHF

size: NA
V: TRBV11-2
D: TRBD1
J: TRBJ2-7
DNA: TGTGCCAGCAGCCCGACAGGGACCGCCTCCTACGAGCAGTACTTC
CDR3: CASSPTGTASYEQYF

size: NA
V: TRBV29-1
D: TRBD2
J: TRBJ2-1
DNA: TGCAGCGTTGGTAAAGGGACTAGCGGGACCTACAATAAGCAGTTCTTC
CDR3: CSVGKGTSGTYNKQFF

size: many
V: TRBV14
D: NA
J: TRBJ1-1
DNA: TGTGCCAGCAGCCAAGGGCCCAGCATGAACACTGAAGCTTTCTTT
CDR3: CASSQGPSMNTEAFF

size: many
V: TRBV7-3
D: NA
J: TRBJ2-1
DNA: TGTGCCAGCAGCGTCGGGGAGGCCCCGCACAATGAGCAGTTCTTC
CDR3: CASSVGEAPHNEQFF

size: few
V: TRBV6-6
D: NA
J: TRBJ2-5
DNA: TGTGCCAGCAGTTACGGCGGTGCGGGAACCCAGTACTTC
CDR3: CASSYGGAGTQYF

size: NA
V: TRBV5-8
D: NA
J: TRBJ1-2
DNA: TGTGCCAGCAGGTCCACAGGGATACGTGGCTACACCTTC
CDR3: CASRSTGIRGYTF

size: NA
V: TRBV7-2
D: TRBD2
J: TRBJ2-7
DNA: TGTGCCAGCAGCTTGGTTGCGGGAGGGAGGTACGAGCAGTACTTC
CDR3: CASSLVAGGRYEQYF

size: many
V: TRBV19
D: NA
J: TRBJ2-1
DNA: TGTGCCAGTAGTACCTCCGGTCATGAGCAGTTCTTC
CDR3: CASSTSGHEQFF

size: NA
V: TRBV7-2
D: NA
J: TRBJ2-7
DNA: TGTGCCAGCAGCTTATCAAATATCTACGAGCAGTACTTC
CDR3: CASSLSNIYEQYF

size: few
V: TRBV5-1
D: NA
J: TRBJ2-7
DNA: TGCGCCAGCAGCTCCGAAGGGTCCTTCCCCCACGAGCAGTACTTC
CDR3: CASSSEGSFPHEQYF

size: NA
V: TRBV2
D: NA
J: TRBJ1-1
DNA: TGTGCCAGCACCACTACAGCGAACACTGAAGCTTTCTTT
CDR3: CASTTTANTEAFF

size: few
V: TRBV18
D: NA
J: TRBJ1-5
DNA: TGTGCCAGCTCACCAAGCGCTGGCAGCAATCAGCCCCAGCATTTT
CDR3: CASSPSAGSNQPQHF

size: few
V: TRBV5-5
D: NA
J: TRBJ1-1
DNA: TGTGCCAGCAGCCAGGCTGGGGGCCCCGACACTGAAGCTTTCTTT
CDR3: CASSQAGGPDTEAFF

size: NA
V: TRBV18
D: NA
J: TRBJ2-7
DNA: TGTGCCAGCTCACCATTGAACACGGGGTACGAGCAGTACTTC
CDR3: CASSPLNTGYEQYF

size: NA
V: TRBV6-5
D: TRBD1
J: TRBJ2-2
DNA: TGTGCCAGCAGTTACTTCTCACAGGGGACCGGGGAGCTGTTTTTT
CDR3: CASSYFSQGTGELFF

size: NA
V: TRBV4-2
D: NA
J: TRBJ1-1
DNA: TGTGCCAGCAGCCAAGATCCAGGGTTGGACACTGAAGCTTTCTTT
CDR3: CASSQDPGLDTEAFF

size: NA
V: TRBV5-4
D: NA
J: TRBJ2-3
DNA: TGTGCCAGCAGCCAACAGACAACAAGCACAGATACGCAGTATTTT
CDR3: CASSQQTTSTDTQYF

size: few
V: TRBV5-1
D: NA
J: TRBJ2-1
DNA: TGCGCCAGCAGCCAACCGGGACCCCTCAATGAGCAGTTCTTC
CDR3: CASSQPGPLNEQFF

size: NA
V: TRBV5-1
D: NA
J: TRBJ2-7
DNA: TGCGCCAGCAGCTTGGACGGGACCACCTCCTACGAGCAGTACTTC
CDR3: CASSLDGTTSYEQYF

size: few
V: TRBV28
D: NA
J: TRBJ2-7
DNA: TGTGCCAGCAGTTTACTCTTCTACGAGCAGTACTTC
CDR3: CASSLLFYEQYF

size: many
V: TRBV4-3
D: NA
J: TRBJ2-5
DNA: TGCGCCAGCAGCGTAATTGGGGGAGCGACCCAGTACTTC
CDR3: CASSVIGGATQYF

size: few
V: TRBV7-9
D: TRBD1
J: TRBJ2-1
DNA: TGTGCCAGCAGCCGGCAGGGGGCTGGCAATGAGCAGTTCTTC
CDR3: CASSRQGAGNEQFF

size: few
V: TRBV6-6
D: NA
J: TRBJ2-1
DNA: TGTGCCAGCAGTTACTCGGGACGAGACAATGAGCAGTTCTTC
CDR3: CASSYSGRDNEQFF

size: few
V: TRBV10-3
D: NA
J: TRBJ2-5
DNA: TGTGCCATCAGTGCGACAGCTGGGGAGACCCAGTACTTC
CDR3: CAISATAGETQYF

size: many
V: TRBV7-8
D: TRBD2
J: TRBJ2-1
DNA: TGTGCCAGCAGCTTAGTCCGGGGGGGAAGTAACAATGAGCAGTTCTTC
CDR3: CASSLVRGGSNNEQFF

size: few
V: TRBV19
D: NA
J: TRBJ1-1
DNA: TGTGCCAGTAGAAGGGGCCCGAACACTGAAGCTTTCTTT
CDR3: CASRRGPNTEAFF

size: many
V: TRBV6-5
D: NA
J: TRBJ1-1
DNA: TGTGCCAGCAGTCTGGGGACTGAAGCTTTCTTT
CDR3: CASSLGTEAFF

size: few
V: TRBV4-2
D: TRBD1
J: TRBJ2-2
DNA: TGTGCCAGCAGCCACTCCGGGACAGTGAACACCGGGGAGCTGTTTTTT
CDR3: CASSHSGTVNTGELFF

size: few
V: TRBV7-2
D: NA
J: TRBJ2-2
DNA: TGTGCCAGCAGCCCAAGTAACACCGGGGAGCTGTTTTTT
CDR3: CASSPSNTGELFF

size: NA
V: TRBV4-3
D: NA
J: TRBJ1-1
DNA: TGCGCCAGCAGCCAAGAGAAGGGAGGGGCGAACACTGAAGCTTTCTTT
CDR3: CASSQEKGGANTEAFF

size: NA
V: TRBV7-2
D: TRBD2
J: TRBJ2-2
DNA: TGTGCCAGCAGGCTTTCACTAGCGGGCGGGGAGCTGTTTTTT
CDR3: CASRLSLAGGELFF

size: few
V: TRBV15
D: NA
J: TRBJ2-5
DNA: TGTGCCACCAGCAGGCAGGGTGAGACCCAGTACTTC
CDR3: CATSRQGETQYF

size: few
V: TRBV9
D: NA
J: TRBJ2-1
DNA: TGTGCCAGCAGCGTATCCAGGGTCCCCAAGCACAATGAGCAGTTCTTC
CDR3: CASSVSRVPKHNEQFF

size: few
V: TRBV7-9
D: NA
J: TRBJ2-4
DNA: TGTGCCAGCAGCTTAGCGGCGGCTGACATTCAGTACTTC
CDR3: CASSLAAADIQYF